The 9 T cell receptor beta chains below all came from one sample that was sequenced in a study of human T cells and chemical hapten exposure. Time point meaning: patch test 1, 2 weeks after DPC sensitization. Treatment in this sample: therapeutic diphenylcyclopropenone sensitization with weekly scalp DPC. Each CDR3 protein gets one entry after TCRdb re-called the RACE reads with MiXCR. The top ten clones hold approximately 2.1% of a sample with some 400,000 distinct CDR3 sequences, roughly 4.8% of them seen once. The sequencing here drew on whole blood, taken in connection with sensitization to the hapten diphenylcyclopropenone (DPC). These TCRs come from a woman aged 45-65 years with alopecia areata. Some clones in this sample may be carry-over from other donors' samples.

This clonotype was seen a few times. This rearrangement joins TRBV7-9 to TRBJ2-1, with TRBD2 matching 13 bases. Looked up from germline, CDR1 is SEHNR and CDR2 is FQNEAQ (reference sequence). The length of the CDR3 is 16 residues. J was trimmed by 7 bases and V by 4 bases; bases with no gene match: 7. CDR3 loop: CASSWRLAGGGNEQFF. DNA for the CDR3: TGTGCCAGCAGCTGGCGACTAGCGGGGGGAGGAAATGAGCAGTTCTTC.

The chain links TRBV5-5 to TRBJ2-3, with D possibly TRBD1 on 5 matching bases. CDR3 length: 14 residues. The germline V gene has CDR1 SGHKS and CDR2 YYEKEE (reference sequence). Trimming cost V 0 bases and J 4 bases, with 9 bases left between them. In DNA, the CDR3 is TGTGCCAGCAGCTTGGATGGGGCCGCAGATACGCAGTATTTT. It encodes CASSLDGAADTQYF.

This clonotype was counted at least ten times. The CDR3 bases are TGTGCCAGCAGTTTGGAGGGTCTCGCACAAGAGACCCAGTACTTC. Translating it yields CASSLEGLAQETQYF. V usage is TRBV12-3 or TRBV12-4 and J usage is TRBJ2-5; TRBD2 is a possible D gene (6 bases). Trimming stripped 3 bases from V and 2 bases from J, with 13 bases between. The CDR3 extends over 15 amino acids.

There are a few counts of this clonotype. This sequence joins TRBV12-5 and TRBJ2-2; D may match TRBD1 or TRBD2 (5 bases each). The CDR3 is made up of 16 amino acids. V was pared by 7 bases and J by 5 bases, with 20 bases between. Per germline, CDR1 LGHNT and CDR2 FRNRAP. CDR3 sequence: CASAPSGTARTGELFF. The CDR3 DNA reads as TGTGCTAGTGCCCCGTCAGGGACGGCCAGAACCGGGGAGCTGTTTTTT.

The rearrangement links TRBV6-5 to TRBJ2-1, with 16 bases matching TRBD2. Germline loops: CDR1 MNHEY, CDR2 SVGAGI. The length of the CDR3 is 17 residues. Trimming at V came to 5 bases and at J to 9 bases, leaving 10 bases not matched to a gene. CDR3 region: CASSQPGTSGRAGEQFF. CDR3 nucleotides: TGTGCCAGCAGTCAGCCAGGGACTAGCGGGAGGGCCGGTGAGCAGTTCTTC.

This clonotype was picked up many times. The rearrangement uses TRBV6-6 and TRBJ2-7; D unclear. The CDR3 length is 15 residues. Trimming removed 0 bases from V and 6 bases from J, with 15 bases in between. Germline CDR1 is MNHNY and CDR2 is SVGAGI (reference sequence). DNA for the CDR3: TGTGCCAGCAGTTACTCGCCGGGCCACCAAAGCGAGCAGTACTTC. It is translated as CASSYSPGHQSEQYF.

This clonotype occurred many times. V gene TRBV2 combines with J gene TRBJ2-7; D remains unclear. CDR1 and CDR2 (germline): SNHLY, FYNNEI. Trimming removed 6 bases at V and 6 bases at J, with 12 bases between. The CDR3 consists of 12 residues. In DNA form, the CDR3 reads TGTGCCAGCAGCGCCACTACGGTCGAGCAGTACTTC. Translating it yields CASSATTVEQYF.

This chain links TRBV6-5 with TRBJ1-2; TRBD1 agrees at 9 bases. This CDR3 comprises 13 residues. V trimming: 6 bases; J trimming: 3 bases; junction bases outside the gene matches: 2. Germline V gene lookup returns CDR1 MNHEY and CDR2 SVGAGI. As DNA, the CDR3 is TGTGCCAGCAGGAGGACAGGGGACTATGGCTACACCTTC. Amino acids: CASRRTGDYGYTF.

A word on this clonotype: Germline and junction disagree at one end, which may indicate a read error. The CDR3 loop reads CDSSVATGRDSPLHF. CDR3 DNA sequence: TGTGACAGCAGCGTAGCTACCGGGAGGGATTCACCCCTCCACTTT. The chain uses TRBV9 and TRBJ1-6, with no clear D. The CDR3 extends over 15 amino acids. From germline, CDR1 is SGDLS and CDR2 YYNGEE.